This passage covers 3 T cell receptor beta chains from one sample sequenced in a study of cytomegalovirus exposure and HLA in healthy donors. In the PCR, 60 Vbeta and 13 Jbeta primers were used. The repertoire was sequenced with immunoSEQ multiplex PCR; TCRdb's copy has only in-frame clones and lacks some. The sample records around 130,000 clones, about 76% being singletons. Sequencing was carried out using PBMCs. These receptors came from a man aged 35-49 years in good health and CMV-seropositive.

The CDR3 protein is CASSGLHPFPGGYTF. Written as DNA, the CDR3 is TGTGCCAGCAGTGGCCTACATCCTTTCCCAGGGGGCTACACCTTC. This chain uses TRBV6-1 with TRBJ1-2, with D perhaps matching TRBD1 (5 bases). The length of the CDR3 is 15 residues. Germline V gene data show CDR1 as MNHNS and CDR2 as SASEGT. Trimming stripped 4 bases from V and 8 bases from J, with 20 bases between.

The chain has TRBV23-1 and TRBJ2-5, with D possibly being TRBD1 (6 bases). TRBV23-1 is an ORF, with its function uncertain. The germline V and J ends were trimmed by 2 bases and 5 bases, with 9 bases remaining between them. This CDR3 contains 13 residues. This chain's CDR3 is CASSQQGRETQYF. For the CDR3, the DNA is TGCGCCAGCAGTCAACAGGGGCGGGAGACCCAGTACTTC.

This chain uses TRBV15 with TRBJ2-7, with TRBD1 identical over 7 bases. The CDR3 runs to 13 residues. V trimming: 4 bases; J trimming: 6 bases; junction bases outside the gene matches: 6. Germline loops: CDR1 LNHNV, CDR2 YYDKDF (reference sequence). CDR3 DNA sequence: TGTGCCACCAGCAACCGGCGACAGGGCGAGCAGTACTTC. Its protein is CATSNRRQGEQYF.